This TCR beta chain was observed in a study of graft-versus-host responses after intestinal transplantation. Study-level information: Grafts that recipients had were multivisceral, liver-intestinal, or isolated intestinal transplants.

CDR1 SGHRS and CDR2 YFSETQ come from the germline V gene. The ends lost 4 bases at V and 5 bases at J; junction bases unmatched: 8. The CDR3 runs to 15 residues. Produced via immunoSEQ multiplex PCR; TCRdb's table is partial and in-frame only. The table lists 35,000 to 55,000 clones, roughly 91% of them singletons. The sequenced sample was PBMCs, obtained around 27 months after a first intestinal transplant, on the day of a second. The chain recombines TRBV5-1 with TRBJ2-1, with 8 bases lining up with TRBD2. This receptor was obtained from a human patient who received an intestinal transplant, so some T cells may come from the graft donor. This CDR3 reads CASSPTSGTNNEQFF. CDR3 nucleotide sequence: TGCGCCAGCAGCCCCACTAGCGGAACTAACAATGAGCAGTTCTTC.